This T cell receptor beta chain was captured by sequencing in a study of T cell responses to AZD1222 COVID-19 vaccine. Study results and limitations: Vaccine-related CD4 TCRs covered spike, predominating at 160-218 and 743-854.

Trimming removed 5 bases at V and 2 bases at J, with 13 bases between. Germline V gene sequence: CDR1 KGHSH, CDR2 LQKENI. This CDR3 is 14 amino acids long. Generated by immunoSEQ multiplex PCR, the TCRdb table keeps only in-frame clones and is missing some. The data contain over 150,000 clones, roughly 90% of them singletons. This clone was picked up one time. As yet, its antigen is unknown. The clonotype comes from an adult in good health. The source material was peripheral blood, sampled on day 0 of AZD1222 vaccination. The chain joins TRBV18 to TRBJ2-7, with D possibly matching TRBD2 (5 bases). CDR3 loop: CASSAGLGTYEQYF. Here the CDR3 DNA reads TGTGCCAGCTCAGCTGGACTGGGAACCTACGAGCAGTACTTC. Looking up the rest from reference TRBV18 and TRBJ2-7 gives the full variable domain: NAGVMQNPRHLVRRRGQEARLRCSPMKGHSHVYWYRQLPEEGLKFMVYLQKENIIDESGMPKERFSAEFPKEGPSILRIQQVVRGDSAAYFCASSAGLGTYEQYFGPGTRLTVT.